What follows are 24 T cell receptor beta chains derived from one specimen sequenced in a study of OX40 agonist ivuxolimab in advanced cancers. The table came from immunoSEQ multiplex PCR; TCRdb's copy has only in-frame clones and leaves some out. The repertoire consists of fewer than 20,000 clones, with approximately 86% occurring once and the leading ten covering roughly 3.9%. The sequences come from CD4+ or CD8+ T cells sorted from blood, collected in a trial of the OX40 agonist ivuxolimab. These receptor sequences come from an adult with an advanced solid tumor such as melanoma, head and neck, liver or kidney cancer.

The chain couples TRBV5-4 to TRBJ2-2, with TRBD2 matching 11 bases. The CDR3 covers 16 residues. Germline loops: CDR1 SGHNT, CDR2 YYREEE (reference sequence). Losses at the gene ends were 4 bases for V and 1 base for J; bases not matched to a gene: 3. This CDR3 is CASSILAGGNTGELFF. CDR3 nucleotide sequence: TGTGCCAGCAGCATTCTAGCGGGGGGGAACACCGGGGAGCTGTTTTTT.

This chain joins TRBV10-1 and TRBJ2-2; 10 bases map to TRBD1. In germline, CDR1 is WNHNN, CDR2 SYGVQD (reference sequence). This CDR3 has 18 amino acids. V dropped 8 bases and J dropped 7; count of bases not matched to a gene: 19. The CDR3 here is CASPGDRGRLLKGGELFF. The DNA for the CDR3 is TGCGCCAGCCCTGGTGACAGGGGGCGCTTACTTAAGGGCGGGGAGCTGTTTTTT.

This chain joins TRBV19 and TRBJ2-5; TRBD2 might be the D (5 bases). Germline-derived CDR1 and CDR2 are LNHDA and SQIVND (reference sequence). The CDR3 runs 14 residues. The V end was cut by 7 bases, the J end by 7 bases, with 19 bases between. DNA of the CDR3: TGTGCCAGTATCCTCTCCGGGGATCTCGGGACCCAGTACTTC. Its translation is CASILSGDLGTQYF.

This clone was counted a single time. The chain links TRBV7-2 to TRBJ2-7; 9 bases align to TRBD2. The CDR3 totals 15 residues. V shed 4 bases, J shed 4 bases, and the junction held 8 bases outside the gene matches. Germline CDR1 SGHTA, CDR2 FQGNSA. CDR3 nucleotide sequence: TGTGCCAGCAGCTCCACAGCGGGAGGAGTTTACGAGCAGTACTTC. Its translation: CASSSTAGGVYEQYF.

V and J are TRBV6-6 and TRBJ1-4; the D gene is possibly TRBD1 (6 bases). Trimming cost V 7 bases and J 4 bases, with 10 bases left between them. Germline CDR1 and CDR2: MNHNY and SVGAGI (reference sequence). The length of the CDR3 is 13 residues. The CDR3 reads CASNRGLNEKLFF. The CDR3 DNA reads TGTGCCAGCAACCGGGGGCTTAATGAAAAACTGTTTTTT.

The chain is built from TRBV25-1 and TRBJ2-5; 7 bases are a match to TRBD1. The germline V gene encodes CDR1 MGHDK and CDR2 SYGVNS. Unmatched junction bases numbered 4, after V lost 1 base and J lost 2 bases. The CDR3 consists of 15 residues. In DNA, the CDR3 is TGTGCCAGCAGTGAATTCAGGGGGTCGCAAGAGACCCAGTACTTC. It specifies CASSEFRGSQETQYF. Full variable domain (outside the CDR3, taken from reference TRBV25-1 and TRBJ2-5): EADIYQTPRYLVIGTGKKITLECSQTMGHDKMYWYQQDPGMELHLIHYSYGVNSTEKGDLSSESTVSRIRTEHFPLTLESARPSHTSQYLCASSEFRGSQETQYFGPGTRLLVL.

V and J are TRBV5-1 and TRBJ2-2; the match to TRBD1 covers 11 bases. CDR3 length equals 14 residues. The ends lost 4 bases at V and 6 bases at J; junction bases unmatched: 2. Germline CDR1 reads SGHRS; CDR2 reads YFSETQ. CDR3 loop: CASSQDRGPGELFF. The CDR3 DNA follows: TGCGCCAGCAGCCAGGACAGGGGGCCCGGGGAGCTGTTTTTT.

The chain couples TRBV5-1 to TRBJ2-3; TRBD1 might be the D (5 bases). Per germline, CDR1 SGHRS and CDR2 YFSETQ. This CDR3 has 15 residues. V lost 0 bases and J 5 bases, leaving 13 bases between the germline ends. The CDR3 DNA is TGCGCCAGCAGCTTGGTGGCCAGGGTCGAAGATACGCAGTATTTT. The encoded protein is CASSLVARVEDTQYF.

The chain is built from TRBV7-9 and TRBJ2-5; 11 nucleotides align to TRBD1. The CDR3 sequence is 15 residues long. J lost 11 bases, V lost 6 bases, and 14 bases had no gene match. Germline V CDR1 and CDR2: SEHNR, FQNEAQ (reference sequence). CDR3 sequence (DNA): TGTGCCAGCAGTCGCTCCGGGACAGGGGGGTCATCGCAGTACTTC. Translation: CASSRSGTGGSSQYF.

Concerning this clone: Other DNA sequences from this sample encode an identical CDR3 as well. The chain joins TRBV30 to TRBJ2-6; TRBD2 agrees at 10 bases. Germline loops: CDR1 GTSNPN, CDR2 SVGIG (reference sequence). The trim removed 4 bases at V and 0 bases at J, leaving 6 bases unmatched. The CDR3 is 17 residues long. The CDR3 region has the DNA TGTGCCTGGACTAGCGGGAGACCTCTCTCTGGGGCCAACGTCCTGACTTTC. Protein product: CAWTSGRPLSGANVLTF.

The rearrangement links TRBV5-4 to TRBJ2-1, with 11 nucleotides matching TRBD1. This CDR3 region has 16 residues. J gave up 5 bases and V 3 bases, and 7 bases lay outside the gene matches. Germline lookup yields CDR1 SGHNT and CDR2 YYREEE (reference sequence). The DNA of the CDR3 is TGTGCCAGCAGCTCTGTTCGGGACAGGGGGAACAATGAGCAGTTCTTC. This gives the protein CASSSVRDRGNNEQFF.

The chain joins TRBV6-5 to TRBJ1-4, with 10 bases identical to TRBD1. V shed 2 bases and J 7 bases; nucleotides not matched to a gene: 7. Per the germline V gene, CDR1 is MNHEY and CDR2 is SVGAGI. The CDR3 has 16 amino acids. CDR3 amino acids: CASSYRPTGGFEKLFF. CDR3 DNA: TGTGCCAGCAGTTACCGGCCGACAGGGGGCTTTGAAAAACTGTTTTTT.

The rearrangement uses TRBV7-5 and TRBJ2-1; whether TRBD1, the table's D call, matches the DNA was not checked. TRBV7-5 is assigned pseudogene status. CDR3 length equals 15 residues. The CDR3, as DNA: TGTGCCAGAAGCCTCGGGACAGGGATCTACAATGAGCAGTTCTTC. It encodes CARSLGTGIYNEQFF.

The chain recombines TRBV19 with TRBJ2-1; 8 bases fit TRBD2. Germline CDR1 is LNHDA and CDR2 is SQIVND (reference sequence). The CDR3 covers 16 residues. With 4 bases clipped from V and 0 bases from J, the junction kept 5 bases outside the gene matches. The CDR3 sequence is CASSKTSGSSYNEQFF. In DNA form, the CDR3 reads TGTGCCAGTAGTAAAACTAGCGGTAGCTCCTACAATGAGCAGTTCTTC.

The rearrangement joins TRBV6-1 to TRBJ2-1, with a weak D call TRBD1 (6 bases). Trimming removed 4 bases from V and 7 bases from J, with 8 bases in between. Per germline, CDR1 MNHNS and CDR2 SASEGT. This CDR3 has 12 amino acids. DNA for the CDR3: TGTGCCAGCAGTGCCGGGACAAATGAGCAGTTCTTC. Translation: CASSAGTNEQFF.

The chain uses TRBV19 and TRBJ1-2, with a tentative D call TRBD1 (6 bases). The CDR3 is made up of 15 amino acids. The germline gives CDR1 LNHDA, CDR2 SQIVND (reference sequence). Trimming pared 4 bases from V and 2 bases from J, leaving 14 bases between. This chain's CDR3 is CASSKGGGLNYGYTF. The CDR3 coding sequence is TGTGCCAGTAGTAAAGGGGGTGGACTGAACTATGGCTACACCTTC.

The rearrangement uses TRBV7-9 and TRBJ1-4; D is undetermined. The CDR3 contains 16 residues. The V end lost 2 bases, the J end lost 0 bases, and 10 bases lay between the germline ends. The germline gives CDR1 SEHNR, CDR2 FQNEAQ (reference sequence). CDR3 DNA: TGTGCCAGCAGCTTACAACCACGAGCAACTAATGAAAAACTGTTTTTT. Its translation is CASSLQPRATNEKLFF.

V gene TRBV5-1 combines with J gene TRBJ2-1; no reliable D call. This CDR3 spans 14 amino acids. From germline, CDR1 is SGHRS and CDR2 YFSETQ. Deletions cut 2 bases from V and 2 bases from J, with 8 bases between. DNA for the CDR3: TGCGCCAGCAGCTTCCGCCAGGCCTACAATGAGCAGTTCTTC. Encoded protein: CASSFRQAYNEQFF.

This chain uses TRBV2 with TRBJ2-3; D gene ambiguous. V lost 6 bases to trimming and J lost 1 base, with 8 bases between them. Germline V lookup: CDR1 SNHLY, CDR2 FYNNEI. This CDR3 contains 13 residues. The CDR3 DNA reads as TGTGCCAGCAGCAGCTTGGGCACAGATACGCAGTATTTT. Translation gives CASSSLGTDTQYF. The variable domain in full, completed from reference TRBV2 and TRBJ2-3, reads EPEVTQTPSHQVTQMGQEVILRCVPISNHLYFYWYRQILGQKVEFLVSFYNNEISEKSEIFDDQFSVERPDGSNFTLKIRSTKLEDSAMYFCASSSLGTDTQYFGPGTRLTVL.

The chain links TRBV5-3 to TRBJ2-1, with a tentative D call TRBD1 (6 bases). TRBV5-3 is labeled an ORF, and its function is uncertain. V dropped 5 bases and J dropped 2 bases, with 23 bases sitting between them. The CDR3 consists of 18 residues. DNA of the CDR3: TGTGCCAGAAGTGGGGGCCCCCTCTGGCGGACTGCCTACAATGAGCAGTTCTTC. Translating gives CARSGGPLWRTAYNEQFF.

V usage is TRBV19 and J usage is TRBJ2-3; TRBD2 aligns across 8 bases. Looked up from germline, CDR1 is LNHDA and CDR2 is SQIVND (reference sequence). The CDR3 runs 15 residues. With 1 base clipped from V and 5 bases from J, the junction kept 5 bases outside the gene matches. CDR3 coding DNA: TGTGCCAGTAGTATAGTCCGGGAGGGCAAAGATACGCAGTATTTT. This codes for CASSIVREGKDTQYF.

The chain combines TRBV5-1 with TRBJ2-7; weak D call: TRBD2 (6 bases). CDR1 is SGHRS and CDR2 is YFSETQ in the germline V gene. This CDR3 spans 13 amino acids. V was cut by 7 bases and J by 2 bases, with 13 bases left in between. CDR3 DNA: TGCGCCAGCGCCGGGAGCAACCCCTACGAGCAGTACTTC. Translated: CASAGSNPYEQYF. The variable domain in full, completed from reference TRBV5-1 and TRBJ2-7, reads KAGVTQTPRYLIKTRGQQVTLSCSPISGHRSVSWYQQTPGQGLQFLFEYFSETQRNKGNFPGRFSGRQFSNSRSEMNVSTLELGDSALYLCASAGSNPYEQYFGPGTRLTVT.

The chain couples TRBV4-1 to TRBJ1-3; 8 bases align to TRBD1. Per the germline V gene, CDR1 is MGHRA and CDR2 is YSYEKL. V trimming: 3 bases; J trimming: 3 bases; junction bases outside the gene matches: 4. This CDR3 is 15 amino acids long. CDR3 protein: CASSQTGAVGNTIYF. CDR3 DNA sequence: TGCGCCAGCAGCCAGACAGGGGCCGTTGGAAACACCATATATTTT.

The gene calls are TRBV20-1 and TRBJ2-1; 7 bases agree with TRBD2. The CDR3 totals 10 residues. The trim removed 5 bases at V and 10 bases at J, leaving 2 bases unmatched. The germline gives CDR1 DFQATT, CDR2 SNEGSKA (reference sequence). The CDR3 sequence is CSAWRGEQFF. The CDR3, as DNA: TGCAGTGCTTGGCGGGGGGAGCAGTTCTTC.